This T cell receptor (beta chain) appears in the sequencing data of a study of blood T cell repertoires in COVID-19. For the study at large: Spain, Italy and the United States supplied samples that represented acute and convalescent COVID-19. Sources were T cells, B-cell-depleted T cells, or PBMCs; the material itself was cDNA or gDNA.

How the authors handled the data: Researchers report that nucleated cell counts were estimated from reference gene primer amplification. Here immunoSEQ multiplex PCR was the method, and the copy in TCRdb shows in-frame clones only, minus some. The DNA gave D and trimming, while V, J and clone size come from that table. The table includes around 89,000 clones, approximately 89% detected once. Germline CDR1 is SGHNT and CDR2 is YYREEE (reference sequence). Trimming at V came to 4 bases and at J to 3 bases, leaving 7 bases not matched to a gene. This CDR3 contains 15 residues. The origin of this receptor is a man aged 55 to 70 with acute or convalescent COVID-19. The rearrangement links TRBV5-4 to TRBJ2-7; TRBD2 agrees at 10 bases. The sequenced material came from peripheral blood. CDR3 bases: TGTGCCAGCAGCCGAGGCAGCGGGGGGGTCTACGAGCAGTACTTC. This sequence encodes CASSRGSGGVYEQYF.